Reported below is one TCR beta chain. What it binds is not known. The source of the sample is a study of OX40 agonist ivuxolimab in advanced cancers. Study overall: Prior anti-PD-1, anti-PD-L1 or anti-CTLA-4 therapy was allowed; about 39% had some. Of the patients, three showed partial responses, one with hepatocellular carcinoma and two with cutaneous melanoma.

The length of the CDR3 is 15 residues. The junction had 7 bases not matched to a gene; V was cut back by 0 bases and J by 5 bases. The V gene's germline CDR1 is SGHDT and CDR2 YYEEEE. General study findings and limits: The average count of expanded clones was higher among CD8+ T cells than among CD4+. Compared with others, partial responders at 0.1-3.0 mg/kg displayed clonal expansion among the lowest.

Here immunoSEQ multiplex PCR was the method, and the copy in TCRdb shows in-frame clones only, minus some. Of 83,000 or so clones in the sample, about 86% are singletons; the top ten hold under 2%. This sample comprised CD4+ or CD8+ T cells sorted from blood, obtained in a trial of the OX40 agonist ivuxolimab. V usage is TRBV5-6 and J usage is TRBJ2-5, with 7 positions matching TRBD1. The TCR was taken from an adult with an advanced solid tumor such as melanoma, head and neck, liver or kidney cancer. CDR3 amino acids: CASSLVTGVGETQYF. Here the CDR3 DNA reads TGTGCCAGCAGCTTGGTCACAGGGGTGGGGGAGACCCAGTACTTC.